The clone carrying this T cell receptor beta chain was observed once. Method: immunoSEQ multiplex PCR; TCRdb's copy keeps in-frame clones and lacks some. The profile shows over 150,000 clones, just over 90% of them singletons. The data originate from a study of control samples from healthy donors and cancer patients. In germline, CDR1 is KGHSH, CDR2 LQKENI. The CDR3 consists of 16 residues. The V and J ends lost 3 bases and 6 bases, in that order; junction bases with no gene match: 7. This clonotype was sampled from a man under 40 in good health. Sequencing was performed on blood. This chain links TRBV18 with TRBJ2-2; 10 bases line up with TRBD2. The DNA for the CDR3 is TGTGCCAGCTCACCGTGGATAGCGGGAGGACCCGGGGAGCTGTTTTTT. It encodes CASSPWIAGGPGELFF. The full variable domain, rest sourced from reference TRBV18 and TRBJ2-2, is NAGVMQNPRHLVRRRGQEARLRCSPMKGHSHVYWYRQLPEEGLKFMVYLQKENIIDESGMPKERFSAEFPKEGPSILRIQQVVRGDSAAYFCASSPWIAGGPGELFFGEGSRLTVL.